This TCR beta chain was documented in a study of shared clonotypes between healthy human individuals (TCRdb year 2020). Background on the whole study: Two women and a few men aged 18 to 49 years were included in the cohort. The study deeply sequenced blood TCR repertoires of five healthy adults to estimate repertoire size and the extent of clonotype sharing between individuals. Different laboratories and diverse techniques were used to prepare libraries and sequence TCR repertoires, to increase sequencing depth and limit assay-specific biases. Per donor, three plates each were used for CD4 naive and CD4 memory, two for CD8 naive, and one for CD8 memory. Each donor's leukapheresis produced roughly between about 0.8 and 8.9 billion PBMCs. Study-level results and caveats: Across a few donors, around 5% of naive CD4, 3.5% of naive CD8, 2.3% of memory CD4, and approximately 0.4% of memory CD8 clonotypes were shared. The small number of donors limited the genetic and exposure-history diversity represented. Sampling was restricted to blood, and TCR repertoires in tissues likely differ from the TCR repertoires found in blood. Clonotypes shared by all four sorted-subset donors showed higher generation probabilities than non-shared clonotypes. Even with the large sequencing depth, rarefaction of the sorted-subset datasets indicated that sequencing was incomplete. Pairwise subsampling led to the expectation that sequencing depth would affect the degree of clonotype sharing among donors. Estimated clonotype richness was generally larger for naive than for memory subsets.

For CDR1 and CDR2, the germline V gene lists SQVTM and ANQGSEA. V is trimmed back by 7 bases and J by 10 bases, and the junction contains 9 bases that no gene match accounts for. Its CDR3 holds 14 amino acids, cysteine through phenylalanine. Kept here is only the CDR3 DNA, which spans 42 bases and is read in frame from base 1. On this clone itself: Its antigen is still unknown. No much larger clone is present one base from it, and per-base qualities are unavailable.

Using the deep immunoSEQ assay, TCR CDR3 regions were amplified from genomic DNA by multiplex PCR. Genomic DNA extracted from each cell subset was distributed evenly over all wells of several immunoSEQ 96-well plates, and each plate served as one replicate. For sorted subsets, roughly 200 ng of genomic DNA, equivalent to some 33,000 T cell genomes, went into each replicate PCR. Purified libraries were measured with a Qubit 3.0 fluorometer, size-checked on a Bioanalyzer 2100, and measured again with the KAPA Library Quantification kit. Each immunoSEQ 96-well plate was sequenced on its own single-read 150-cycle Illumina NextSeq 550 flow cell. On the authors' methods: Because the immunoSEQ output held only junctional sequences and lacked quality scores, the filtering could not match the filtering applied to full-length reads. Sequences were annotated with PyIR, a Python wrapper for IgBLAST v1.9, using IMGT germline references to assign V/J genes and CDR3. Reads were filtered out if the reads had weak V/J assignments (E-value above 1e-6), no CDR3, stop codons, out-of-frame junctions, or ambiguous translated residues. V3J clonotypes were defined as sequences sharing the same inferred V gene, J gene, and CDR3 amino acid sequence. Percentage overlap between repertoires was computed as shared unique clonotypes divided by the size of the smaller repertoire. RTK rarefaction, the Chao1 estimator, and Recon v2.1 estimates of unobserved clonotypes were used to assess repertoire richness. Generation probabilities for all TCRbeta clonotypes obtained by the gDNA method from several donors were computed using OLGA. TCRdb retrieved this table from immuneACCESS and kept in-frame rearrangements only. Not all clones are present; in checked studies, unresolved V genes account for under half, and no reason is known for the remainder. That table furnishes V, J and clone size, whereas the DNA furnished D and trimming. The sample table shows hundreds of thousands of clones, and around 90% are seen once. The ten top clones hold 15% to 20% of the sample.

Healthy HIV-negative adults with no recently reported acute infections or vaccinations were included as donors. All donors were Caucasian adults living in Nashville, Tennessee, USA. CD8 memory samples were composed of magnetically selected CD45RO+ cells combined with CCR7-negative CD45RA+ effector memory (TemRA) cells. Blood was obtained by leukapheresis, after which PBMCs were separated by Ficoll-Histopaque density gradient centrifugation and cryopreserved in liquid nitrogen vapor phase. Analytical flow cytometry was used to check the purity and quantity of each magnetically sorted T cell population. Genomic DNA was isolated from every sorted fraction and measured by UV absorbance on a Nanodrop 2000c.

The sequence links TRBV29-1 to TRBJ1-6, with 11 bases in between that match TRBD1. The TCR sequence derives from a man between 18 and 29 years old in good health. Sequences were obtained from memory CD8+ T cells sorted from blood. The sample's cell subset or site label, in plain terms: CD45RO+ cells pooled with CCR7-negative TemRA cells. The nucleotides are TGCAGCGCTCGGACAGGGGGCGGTTTCTCACCCCTCCACTTT. Its protein reads: CSARTGGGFSPLHF.